This T cell receptor (beta chain) was retrieved from a study of T cell responses to AZD1222 COVID-19 vaccine. The V gene's germline CDR1 is SGHRS and CDR2 YFSETQ. The V and J ends lost 0 bases and 4 bases respectively, with 13 bases between them. This CDR3 is 15 amino acids long. With respect to this clone: Antigen: not known.

Data came from immunoSEQ multiplex PCR; TCRdb stores just in-frame clones and leaves some out. The data show approximately 140,000 clones, more than 85% seen once. Study-wide findings and caveats: Spike was spanned by vaccine-associated CD4 TCRs, with dominance at 160-218 and 743-854. Donors were chiefly white British, with a greater number of females, and clonal diversity was perhaps underestimated.

The genes are TRBV5-1 and TRBJ1-2; D is unresolved. This TCR was recovered from an adult in good health. The sequencing here drew on peripheral blood, taken on day 0 of AZD1222 vaccination. CDR3 sequence reads: CASSLAAETLYGYTF. The CDR3 nucleotides are TGCGCCAGCAGCTTGGCAGCAGAAACCCTCTATGGCTACACCTTC. Complete variable domain (other parts from reference TRBV5-1 and TRBJ1-2): KAGVTQTPRYLIKTRGQQVTLSCSPISGHRSVSWYQQTPGQGLQFLFEYFSETQRNKGNFPGRFSGRQFSNSRSEMNVSTLELGDSALYLCASSLAAETLYGYTFGSGTRLTVV.